This T cell receptor beta chain is from a study of cytomegalovirus exposure and HLA in healthy donors. For the study at large: It was reported in a later analysis that the same platform had been used for the 120 validation repertoires as for the 666 first-cohort repertoires. Study results and caveats: Researchers counted roughly 160 TCR beta chains as cytomegalovirus-associated. Reportedly, diagnosis of cytomegalovirus status by the classifier showed high specificity and sensitivity.

The table came from immunoSEQ multiplex PCR; TCRdb's copy has only in-frame clones and leaves some out. The sample yields 130,000 to 150,000 clones, approximately 92% seen once. Note on this clone: The target antigen is unknown.

The donors were part of the roughly 130-subject validation cohort, which stood apart from the roughly 670-subject first cohort. CDR3 size: 13 residues. Germline V gives CDR1 KGHSH, CDR2 LQKENI. With 6 bases clipped from V and 5 bases from J, the junction kept 7 bases outside the gene matches. The sequencing sample was made of PBMCs. The chain carries TRBV18 and TRBJ2-7, with 7 positions matching TRBD1. This clonotype was obtained from a woman under 30 in good health and CMV-seropositive. The CDR3 loop is CASSRQGKNEQYF. In DNA, the CDR3 is TGTGCCAGCTCGCGACAGGGTAAGAACGAGCAGTACTTC.